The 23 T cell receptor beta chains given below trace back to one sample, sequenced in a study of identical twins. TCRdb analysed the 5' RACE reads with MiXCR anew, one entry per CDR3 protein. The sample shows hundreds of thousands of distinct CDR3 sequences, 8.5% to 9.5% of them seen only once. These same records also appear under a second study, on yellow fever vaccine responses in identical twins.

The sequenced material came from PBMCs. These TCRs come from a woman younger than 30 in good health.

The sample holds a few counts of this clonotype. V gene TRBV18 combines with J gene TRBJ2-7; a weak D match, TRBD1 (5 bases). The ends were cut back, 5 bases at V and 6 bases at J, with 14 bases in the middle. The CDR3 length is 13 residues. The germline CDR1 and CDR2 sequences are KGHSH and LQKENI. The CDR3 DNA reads TGTGCCAGCTCAGCACAGGCTCGAGGCGAGCAGTACTTC. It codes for CASSAQARGEQYF.

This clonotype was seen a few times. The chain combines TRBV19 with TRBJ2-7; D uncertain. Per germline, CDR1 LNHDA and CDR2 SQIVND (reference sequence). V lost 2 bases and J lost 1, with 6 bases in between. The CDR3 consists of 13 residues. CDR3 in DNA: TGTGCCAGTAGTATATCACGGTCCTACGAGCAGTACTTC. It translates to CASSISRSYEQYF. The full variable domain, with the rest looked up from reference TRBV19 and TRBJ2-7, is DGGITQSPKYLFRKEGQNVTLSCEQNLNHDAMYWYRQDPGQGLRLIYYSQIVNDFQKGDIAEGYSVSREKKESFPLTVTSAQKNPTAFYLCASSISRSYEQYFGPGTRLTVT.

CDR3 nucleotides: TGTGCCAGCAGTACCACGACAGGGATTTGGGAAAAACTGTTTTTT. This sequence encodes CASSTTTGIWEKLFF. This rearrangement joins TRBV12-3 or TRBV12-4 to TRBJ1-4; 7 bases fit TRBD1. Trimming at V came to 5 bases and at J to 8 bases, leaving 11 bases not matched to a gene. This CDR3 is built from 15 residues.

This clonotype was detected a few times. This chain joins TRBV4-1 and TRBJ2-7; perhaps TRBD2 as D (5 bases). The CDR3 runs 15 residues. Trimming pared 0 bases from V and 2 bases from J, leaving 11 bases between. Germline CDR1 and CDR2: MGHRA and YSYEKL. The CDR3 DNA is TGCGCCAGCAGCCAAGAGGGAGATTTTACCTACGAGCAGTACTTC. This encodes CASSQEGDFTYEQYF.

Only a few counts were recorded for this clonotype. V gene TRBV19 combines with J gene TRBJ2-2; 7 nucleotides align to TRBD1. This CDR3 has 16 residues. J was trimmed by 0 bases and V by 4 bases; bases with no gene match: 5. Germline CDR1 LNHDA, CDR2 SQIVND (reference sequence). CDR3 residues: CASSRDRAPNTGELFF. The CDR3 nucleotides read TGTGCCAGTAGTAGGGACAGAGCGCCGAACACCGGGGAGCTGTTTTTT.

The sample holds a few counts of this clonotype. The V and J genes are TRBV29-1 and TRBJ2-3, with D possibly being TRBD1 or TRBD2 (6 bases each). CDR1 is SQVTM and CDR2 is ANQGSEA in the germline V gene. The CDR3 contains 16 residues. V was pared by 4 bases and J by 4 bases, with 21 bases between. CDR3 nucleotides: TGCAGCGTTGTGTCCCGGGGGAGACAGGAACCAGATACGCAGTATTTT. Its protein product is CSVVSRGRQEPDTQYF.

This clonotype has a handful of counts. DNA for the CDR3: TGCAGTGCGAGTCCCGGGACAGGGGGAGCCTACGAGCAGTACTTC. It codes for CSASPGTGGAYEQYF. This chain connects TRBV20-1 to TRBJ2-7; 11 bases map to TRBD1. This CDR3 is built from 15 residues. Losses at the gene ends were 6 bases for V and 2 bases for J; bases not matched to a gene: 9. CDR1 and CDR2 (germline): DFQATT, SNEGSKA (reference sequence).

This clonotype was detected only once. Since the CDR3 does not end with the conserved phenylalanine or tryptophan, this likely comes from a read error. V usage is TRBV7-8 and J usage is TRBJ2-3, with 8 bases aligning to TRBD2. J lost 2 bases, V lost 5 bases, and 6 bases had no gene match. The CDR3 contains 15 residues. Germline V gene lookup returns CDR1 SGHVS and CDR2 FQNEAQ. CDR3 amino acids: CASSVSGGSTDTQYL. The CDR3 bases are TGTGCCAGCAGCGTGAGCGGGGGTTCCACAGATACGCAGTATCTT.

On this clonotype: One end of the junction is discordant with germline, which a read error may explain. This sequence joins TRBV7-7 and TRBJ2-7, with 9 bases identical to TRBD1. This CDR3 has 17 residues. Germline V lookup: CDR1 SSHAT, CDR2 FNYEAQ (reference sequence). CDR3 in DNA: TGTGCCTGCAGTCTTCCTTCCACCCGGGACAGGGCATACGAGCAGTACTTC. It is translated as CACSLPSTRDRAYEQYF.

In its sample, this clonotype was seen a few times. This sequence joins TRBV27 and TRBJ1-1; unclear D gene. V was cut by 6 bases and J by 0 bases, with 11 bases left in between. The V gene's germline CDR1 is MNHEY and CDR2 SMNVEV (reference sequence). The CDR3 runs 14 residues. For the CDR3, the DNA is TGTGCCAGCAGCCGCCGGGCTTTGAACACTGAAGCTTTCTTT. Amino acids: CASSRRALNTEAFF.

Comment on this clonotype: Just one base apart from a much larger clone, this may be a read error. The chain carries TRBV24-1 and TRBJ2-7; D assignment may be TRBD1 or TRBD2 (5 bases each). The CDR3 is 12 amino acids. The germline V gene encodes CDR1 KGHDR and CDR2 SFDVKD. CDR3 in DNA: TGTGCCATCAGTCGAGGGGACTACGAGCAGTACTTC. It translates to CAISRGDYEQYF.

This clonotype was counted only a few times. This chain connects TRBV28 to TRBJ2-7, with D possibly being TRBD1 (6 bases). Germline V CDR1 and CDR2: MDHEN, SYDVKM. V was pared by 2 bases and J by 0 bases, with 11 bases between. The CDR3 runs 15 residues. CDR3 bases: TGTGCCAGCAGTTTAGGTAGGACAGTCTCCTACGAGCAGTACTTC. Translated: CASSLGRTVSYEQYF.

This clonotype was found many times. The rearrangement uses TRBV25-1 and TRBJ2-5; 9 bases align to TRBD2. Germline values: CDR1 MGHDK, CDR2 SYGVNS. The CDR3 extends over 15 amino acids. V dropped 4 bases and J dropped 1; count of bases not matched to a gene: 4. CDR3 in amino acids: CASSALAGVQETQYF. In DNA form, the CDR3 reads TGTGCCAGCAGTGCTTTAGCGGGGGTCCAAGAGACCCAGTACTTC. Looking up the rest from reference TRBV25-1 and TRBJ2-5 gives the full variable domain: EADIYQTPRYLVIGTGKKITLECSQTMGHDKMYWYQQDPGMELHLIHYSYGVNSTEKGDLSSESTVSRIRTEHFPLTLESARPSHTSQYLCASSALAGVQETQYFGPGTRLLVL.

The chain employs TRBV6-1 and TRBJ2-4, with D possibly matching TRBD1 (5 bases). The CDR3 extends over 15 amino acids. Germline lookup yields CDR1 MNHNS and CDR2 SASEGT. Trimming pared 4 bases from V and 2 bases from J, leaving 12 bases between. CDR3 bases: TGTGCCAGCAGTGCCAGGGAAGGGACCAAAAACATTCAGTACTTC. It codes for CASSAREGTKNIQYF.

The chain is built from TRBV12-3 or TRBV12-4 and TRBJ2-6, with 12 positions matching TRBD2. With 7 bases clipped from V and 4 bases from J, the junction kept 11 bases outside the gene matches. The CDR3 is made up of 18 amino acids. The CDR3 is CASNPSGRVYSGANVLTF. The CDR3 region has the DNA TGTGCCAGCAACCCTAGCGGGAGGGTTTATTCGGGGGCCAACGTCCTGACTTTC.

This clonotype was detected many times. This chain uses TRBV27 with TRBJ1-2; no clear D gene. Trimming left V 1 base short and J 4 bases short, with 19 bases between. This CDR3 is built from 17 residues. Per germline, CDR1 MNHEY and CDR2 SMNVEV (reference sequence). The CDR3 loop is CASSLLSDNPSLYGYTF. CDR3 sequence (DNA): TGTGCCAGCAGTTTATTGTCAGACAATCCTTCCCTCTATGGCTACACCTTC.

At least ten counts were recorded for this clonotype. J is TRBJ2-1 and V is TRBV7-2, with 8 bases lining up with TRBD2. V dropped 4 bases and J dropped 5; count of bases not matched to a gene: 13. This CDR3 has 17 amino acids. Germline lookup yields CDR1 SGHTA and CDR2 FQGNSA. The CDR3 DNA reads TGTGCCAGCAGCTCAGGGCTCGGGGCGGGGGGAAACAATGAGCAGTTCTTC. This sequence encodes CASSSGLGAGGNNEQFF.

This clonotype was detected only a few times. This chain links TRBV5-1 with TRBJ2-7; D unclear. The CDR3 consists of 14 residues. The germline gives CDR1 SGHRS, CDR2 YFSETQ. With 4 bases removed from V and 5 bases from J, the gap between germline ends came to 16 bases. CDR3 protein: CASSARQPADEQYF. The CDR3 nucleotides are TGCGCCAGCAGCGCCCGTCAACCTGCTGACGAGCAGTACTTC.

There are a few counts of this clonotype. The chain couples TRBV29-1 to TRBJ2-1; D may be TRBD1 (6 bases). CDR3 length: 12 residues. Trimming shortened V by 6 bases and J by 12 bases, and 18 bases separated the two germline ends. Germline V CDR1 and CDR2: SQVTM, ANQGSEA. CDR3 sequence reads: CSVDQGPPAQFF. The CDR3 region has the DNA TGCAGCGTAGACCAGGGGCCCCCAGCGCAGTTCTTC.

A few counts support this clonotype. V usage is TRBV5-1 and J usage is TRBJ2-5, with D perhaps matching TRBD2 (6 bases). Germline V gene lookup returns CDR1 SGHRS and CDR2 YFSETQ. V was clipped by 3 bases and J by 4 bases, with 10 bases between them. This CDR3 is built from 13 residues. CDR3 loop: CASSSGRGETQYF. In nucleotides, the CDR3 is TGCGCCAGCAGCTCCGGGAGAGGAGAGACCCAGTACTTC.

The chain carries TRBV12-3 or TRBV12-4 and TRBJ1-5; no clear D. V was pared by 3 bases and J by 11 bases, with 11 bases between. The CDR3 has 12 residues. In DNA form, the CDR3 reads TGTGCCAGCAGTTTTTCGTCTTCAGCCCAGCATTTT. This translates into CASSFSSSAQHF.

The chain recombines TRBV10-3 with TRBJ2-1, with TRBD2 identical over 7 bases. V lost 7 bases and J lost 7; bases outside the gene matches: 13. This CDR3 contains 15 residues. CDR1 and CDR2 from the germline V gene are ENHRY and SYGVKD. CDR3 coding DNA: TGTGCCATCACCGCGGGGCGGGAGTCATGGAATGAGCAGTTCTTC. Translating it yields CAITAGRESWNEQFF.

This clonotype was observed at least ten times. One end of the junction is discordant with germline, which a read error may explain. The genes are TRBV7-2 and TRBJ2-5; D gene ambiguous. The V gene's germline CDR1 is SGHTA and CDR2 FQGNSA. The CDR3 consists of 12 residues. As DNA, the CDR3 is TGTGCCAGCAGTTTAGGCTCAGAGACCCAGTACTTC. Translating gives CASSLGSETQYF.